This entry lists 3 T cell receptor beta chains sequenced from one sample in a study of T cell responses to AZD1222 COVID-19 vaccine. Method: immunoSEQ multiplex PCR; TCRdb's copy keeps in-frame clones and lacks some. In the table there are about 93,000 clones, approximately 83% of which are singletons. The material sequenced was peripheral blood, taken on day 0 of AZD1222 vaccination. These receptors were obtained from an adult in good health.

This clone was detected once. The rearrangement links TRBV7-8 to TRBJ2-6; D is unresolved. Deletions cut 1 base from V and 3 bases from J, with 1 base between. The CDR3 length is 13 residues. The germline V gene encodes CDR1 SGHVS and CDR2 FQNEAQ. The CDR3 DNA reads as TGTGCCAGCAGCTTAGGTGGGGCCAACGTCCTGACTTTC. Translation: CASSLGGANVLTF.

The rearrangement links TRBV7-2 to TRBJ2-7, with TRBD2 matching over 11 bases. In germline, CDR1 is SGHTA, CDR2 FQGNSA. V lost 4 bases, J lost 2 bases, and 13 bases stayed unmatched. The CDR3 extends over 18 amino acids. CDR3 residues: CASSWKSTSGITPYEQYF. The CDR3 DNA reads TGTGCCAGCAGCTGGAAATCGACTAGCGGGATAACCCCCTACGAGCAGTACTTC.

This chain links TRBV5-1 with TRBJ2-7; TRBD2 matches at 9 bases. The CDR3 extends over 17 amino acids. V lost 2 bases to trimming and J lost 0 bases; unmatched junction nucleotides: 9. The germline gives CDR1 SGHRS, CDR2 YFSETQ. CDR3 region: CASSLTSGAGGSYEQYF. CDR3 nucleotides: TGCGCCAGCAGCTTAACTAGCGGAGCGGGGGGCTCCTACGAGCAGTACTTC.